The 3 T cell receptor beta chains below were found in one sample sequenced in a study of identical twins' blood T cells. From the 5' RACE reads, TCRdb called clonotypes with MiXCR, one entry per CDR3 protein. The table lists 300,000 to 450,000 distinct CDR3 sequences, 28% of them singletons. The sequenced material came from PBMCs. The source of these receptors is a woman aged 18-50 years in good health.

A few counts support this clonotype. V is TRBV29-1 and J is TRBJ2-3, with D hard to call. Trimming took off 4 bases at V and 1 base at J, with 6 bases between the two ends. This CDR3 has 12 amino acids. The germline gives CDR1 SQVTM, CDR2 ANQGSEA. The DNA of the CDR3 is TGCAGCGTTGTGTGGCGCACAGATACGCAGTATTTT. Protein: CSVVWRTDTQYF.

The chain joins TRBV3-1 to TRBJ1-5; 10 nucleotides line up with TRBD1. CDR1 and CDR2 from the germline V gene are LGHDT and YNNKEL (reference sequence). This CDR3 spans 15 amino acids. Germline trimming cut 4 bases from V and 9 bases from J; bases unmatched to any gene: 9. CDR3 bases: TGTGCCAGCAGCCGGACAGGGGGGATCGAAGGGCCCCAGCATTTT. The encoded protein is CASSRTGGIEGPQHF.

The V call is TRBV19, the J call TRBJ1-1; no clear D gene. V shed 8 bases and J shed 5 bases, with 12 bases lying between them. In germline, CDR1 is LNHDA, CDR2 SQIVND (reference sequence). This CDR3 spans 12 amino acids. CDR3 sequence: CASYEGRTEAFF. For the CDR3, the DNA is TGTGCCAGTTACGAAGGGCGAACTGAAGCTTTCTTT.